Listed below are T cell receptor beta chains from one sample, sequenced in a study of T cells in narcolepsy. The table came from immunoSEQ multiplex PCR; TCRdb's copy has only in-frame clones and leaves some out. The sample contains fewer than 20,000 clones, 85% of which appear only once. Material for sequencing was memory (CD45RA-) CD4+ T cells from blood. The origin of the receptors is a human donor in good health. Each CDR3 is given with its conserved first and last residue. D genes are given only for firm matches. Rows may omit the clone size; those that give it use once, few, many or a size class.

>few|TRBV27|.|TRBJ2-7|12
TGTGCCAGCAGTTCGGGGTTCGGCGAGCAGTACTTC
CASSSGFGEQYF
>once|TRBV19|.|TRBJ1-2|15
TGTGCCAGTAGTCCTTTGGGAACAGTCAACTATGGCTACACCTTC
CASSPLGTVNYGYTF
>.|TRBV12-5|.|TRBJ1-4|19
TGTGCTAGTGGTTTGGTACGGGACGGCGAGTCTGCAACTAATGAAAAACTGTTTTTT
CASGLVRDGESATNEKLFF
>.|TRBV18|.|TRBJ1-1|15
TGTGCCAGCTCTCGGGGCGCGGGAGGGAACACTGAGGCTTTCTTT
CASSRGAGGNTEAFF
>few|TRBV7-8|TRBD1|TRBJ2-2|17
TGTGCCAGCAGCTTAGGGGCGGGACAGGGAAACACCGGGGAGCTGTTTTTT
CASSLGAGQGNTGELFF
>.|TRBV28|.|TRBJ1-5|11
TGTGCCAGCAAATCCAACCCGCCCCAGCATTTT
CASKSNPPQHF
>few|TRBV6-1|.|TRBJ1-3|14
TGTGCCAGCAGACTACAGGGCTCTGGAAACACCATATATTTT
CASRLQGSGNTIYF
>.|TRBV5-1|TRBD1|TRBJ2-5|14
TGCGCCAGCAGCCTTCCGGCCGGGACAGGGGAGCAGTACTTC
CASSLPAGTGEQYF
>.|TRBV27|.|TRBJ2-2|11
TGTGCCAGCTCTTCGGCCGGGGAGCTGTTTTTT
CASSSAGELFF
>.|TRBV2|.|TRBJ2-3|13
TGTGCCAGCAGCCCCAGGGGTGAAGATACGCAGTATTTT
CASSPRGEDTQYF
>.|TRBV5-5|.|TRBJ1-5|17
TGTGCCAGCCCAAGACTACCGGGCAGATATAGCAATCAGCCCCAGCATTTT
CASPRLPGRYSNQPQHF
>.|TRBV11-2|.|TRBJ1-3|14
TGTGCCAGCAGCCCTGACAGCTCTGGAAACACCATATATTTT
CASSPDSSGNTIYF
>.|TRBV6-1|.|TRBJ1-1|15
TGTGCCAGCAGTTCCCTCGGGGTGGTGAACACTGAAGCTTTCTTT
CASSSLGVVNTEAFF
>.|TRBV9|.|TRBJ2-3|15
TGTGCCAGCAGCATACAACCAACAGGGACAGATACGCAGTATTTT
CASSIQPTGTDTQYF
>.|TRBV6-6|.|TRBJ1-4|15
TGTGCCAGCAGTCCCCCAGGGTGGACTAATGAAAAACTGTTTTTT
CASSPPGWTNEKLFF
>once|TRBV6-1|.|TRBJ2-1|14
TGTGCCAGCAGGTTGGACCTAAGAAGCAATGAGCAGTTCTTC
CASRLDLRSNEQFF
>.|TRBV6-1|.|TRBJ2-6|14
TGTGCCAGCAGCCGAAGCCTCTGGGCCAACGTCCTGACTTTC
CASSRSLWANVLTF
>.|TRBV5-6|.|TRBJ1-6|15
TGTGCCAGCAGCCCCGGGGGGGGGACTCGGTCACCCCGCCACTTT
CASSPGGGTRSPRHF